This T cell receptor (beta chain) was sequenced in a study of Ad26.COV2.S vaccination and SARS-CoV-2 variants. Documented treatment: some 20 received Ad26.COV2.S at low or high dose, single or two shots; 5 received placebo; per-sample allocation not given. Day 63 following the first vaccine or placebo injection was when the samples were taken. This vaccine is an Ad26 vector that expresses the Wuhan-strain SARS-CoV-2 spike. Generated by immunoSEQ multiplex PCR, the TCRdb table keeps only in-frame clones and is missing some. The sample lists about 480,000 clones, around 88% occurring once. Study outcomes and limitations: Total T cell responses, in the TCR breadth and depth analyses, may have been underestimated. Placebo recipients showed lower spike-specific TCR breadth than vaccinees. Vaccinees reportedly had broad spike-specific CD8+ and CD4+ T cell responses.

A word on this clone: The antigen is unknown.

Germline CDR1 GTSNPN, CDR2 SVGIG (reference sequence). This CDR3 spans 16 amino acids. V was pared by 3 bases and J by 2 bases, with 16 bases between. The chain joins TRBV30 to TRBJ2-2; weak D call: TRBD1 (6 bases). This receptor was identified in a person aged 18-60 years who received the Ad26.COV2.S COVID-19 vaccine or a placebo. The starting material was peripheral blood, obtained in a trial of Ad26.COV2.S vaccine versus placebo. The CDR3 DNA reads TGTGCCTGGAGGCCCCCCGGGACACTTAACACCGGGGAGCTGTTTTTT. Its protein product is CAWRPPGTLNTGELFF.